This T cell receptor (beta chain) was identified in a study of blood T cell repertoires in COVID-19. The germline V gene has CDR1 MNHEY and CDR2 SVGEGT. The V end was cut by 4 bases, the J end by 10 bases, with 5 bases between. This CDR3 has 11 residues. Using immunoSEQ multiplex PCR, the repertoire was profiled, and TCRdb retains in-frame clones only, with some absent. The sample contains 150,000 to 200,000 clones, roughly 85% of which appear only once. This clone was counted only a few times. Distinct nucleotide sequences in the sample also encode this CDR3. V usage is TRBV6-2 or TRBV6-3 and J usage is TRBJ1-6; D is uncertain. This clonotype was obtained from a man aged 45-60 years with active or convalescent COVID-19. The sample comprised peripheral blood. The CDR3 DNA sequence: TGTGCCAGCAGTTCTAGCTCACCCCTCCACTTT. Amino acid sequence: CASSSSSPLHF.